The text below deals with one TCR beta chain. The sample comes from a study of blood T cell repertoires in COVID-19. Looking at the study overall: Italy, Spain and the United States were the sources of the convalescent and acute COVID-19 samples. PBMCs, B-cell-depleted T cells, or T cells provided the cDNA or gDNA that made up the material.

Methods used by the authors: Scientists estimated how many nucleated cells there were by amplifying reference gene primers. The assay was immunoSEQ multiplex PCR, and TCRdb's table has in-frame clones only and misses some. The V and J calls and the clone size are those of that table, but D and trimming were determined from the DNA. Here the sample spans about 220,000 clones, under 90% being singletons. The CDR3 has 16 residues. Trimming took 5 bases from V and 5 from J; bases not matched to a gene: 10. Germline V gene data show CDR1 as SGHNT and CDR2 as YENEEA. The TCR sequence derives from a woman of 80 years or more with acute or convalescent COVID-19. The specimen was peripheral blood. The chain carries TRBV11-3 and TRBJ2-5; 11 bases agree with TRBD1. The CDR3 DNA is TGTGCCAGCAGCCCAGGGGGACAGGGGGTTCGGGAGACCCAGTACTTC. Amino acid sequence: CASSPGGQGVRETQYF.